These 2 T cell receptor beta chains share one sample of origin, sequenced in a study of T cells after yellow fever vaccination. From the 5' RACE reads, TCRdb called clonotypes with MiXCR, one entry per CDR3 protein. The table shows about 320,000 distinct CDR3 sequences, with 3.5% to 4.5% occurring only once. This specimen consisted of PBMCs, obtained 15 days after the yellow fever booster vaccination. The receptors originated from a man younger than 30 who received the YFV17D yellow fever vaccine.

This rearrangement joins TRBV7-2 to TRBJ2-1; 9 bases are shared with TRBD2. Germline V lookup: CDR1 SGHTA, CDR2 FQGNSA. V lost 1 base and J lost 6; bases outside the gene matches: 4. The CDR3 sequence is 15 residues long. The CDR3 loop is CASSLGSGGFNEQFF. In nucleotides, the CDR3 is TGTGCCAGCAGCTTAGGGAGCGGGGGGTTCAATGAGCAGTTCTTC.

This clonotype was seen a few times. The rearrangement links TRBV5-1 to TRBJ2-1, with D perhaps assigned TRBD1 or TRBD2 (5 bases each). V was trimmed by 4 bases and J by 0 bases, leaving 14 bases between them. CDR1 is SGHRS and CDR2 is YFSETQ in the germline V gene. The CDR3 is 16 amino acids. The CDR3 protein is CASSGGPTSSYNEQFF. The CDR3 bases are TGCGCCAGCAGCGGGGGACCGACGAGCTCCTACAATGAGCAGTTCTTC.